Following are 8 T cell receptor beta chains from one sample sequenced in a study of cytomegalovirus exposure and HLA in healthy donors. The study ran its PCR with 60 Vbeta and 13 Jbeta primers. Profiling relied on immunoSEQ multiplex PCR, and the TCRdb table lists in-frame clones only, not all of them. The ten most abundant clones cover roughly 25% of a sample with some 51,000 clones. The sample comprised PBMCs. The receptors come from a man aged 40-49 years in good health and CMV-seropositive.

The V gene is TRBV7-2, the J gene TRBJ2-7; TRBD2 aligns across 10 bases. The V segment lost 5 bases and the J segment 0 bases; nucleotides outside the gene matches: 4. CDR1 SGHTA and CDR2 FQGNSA come from the germline V gene. The CDR3 consists of 15 residues. This CDR3 is CASSSVAGGSYEQYF. The DNA of the CDR3 is TGTGCCAGCAGCAGCGTAGCGGGGGGCTCCTACGAGCAGTACTTC.

The rearrangement uses TRBV5-6 and TRBJ2-7; TRBD1 is a possible D gene (6 bases). V was trimmed by 1 base and J by 2 bases, leaving 13 bases between them. This CDR3 has 15 amino acids. Germline V gives CDR1 SGHDT, CDR2 YYEEEE. CDR3 coding DNA: TGTGCCAGCAGCTTGAGTTACAGGGCAGCCTACGAGCAGTACTTC. Encoded protein: CASSLSYRAAYEQYF.

The chain carries TRBV30 and TRBJ2-5; 12 nucleotides line up with TRBD2. Trimming removed 5 bases from V and 7 bases from J; junction bases left unmatched: 17. The CDR3 sequence is 17 residues long. The germline V gene has CDR1 GTSNPN and CDR2 SVGIG (reference sequence). The CDR3 DNA follows: TGTGCCTGGGGCGCGCTAAGAACTAGCGGGGGGCTGGGGACCCAGTACTTC. Translated, it gives CAWGALRTSGGLGTQYF.

V gene TRBV2 combines with J gene TRBJ2-7; D is uncertain. The CDR3 is 13 amino acids. Deletions cut 3 bases from V and 2 bases from J, with 8 bases between. In germline, CDR1 is SNHLY, CDR2 FYNNEI. DNA of the CDR3: TGTGCCAGCAGTGACGAGCGACCCTACGAGCAGTACTTC. Encoded protein: CASSDERPYEQYF. Looking up the rest from reference TRBV2 and TRBJ2-7 gives the full variable domain: EPEVTQTPSHQVTQMGQEVILRCVPISNHLYFYWYRQILGQKVEFLVSFYNNEISEKSEIFDDQFSVERPDGSNFTLKIRSTKLEDSAMYFCASSDERPYEQYFGPGTRLTVT.

J is TRBJ1-5 and V is TRBV7-8, with D possibly TRBD1 on 6 matching bases. Per the germline V gene, CDR1 is SGHVS and CDR2 is FQNEAQ. Trimming took 1 base from V and 4 from J, leaving 11 bases between them. The CDR3 contains 15 residues. CDR3 in DNA: TGTGCCAGCAGCTTAGTTGCCAGGGGAAATCAGCCCCAGCATTTT. It yields the protein CASSLVARGNQPQHF.

The chain recombines TRBV5-6 with TRBJ2-7, with D tentatively TRBD1 (5 bases). The CDR3 is made up of 14 amino acids. Germline values: CDR1 SGHDT, CDR2 YYEEEE. V shed 0 bases and J shed 2 bases, with 9 bases lying between them. CDR3 sequence: CASSLGQSPYEQYF. CDR3 DNA sequence: TGTGCCAGCAGCTTGGGACAGTCCCCCTACGAGCAGTACTTC.

V and J are TRBV6-5 and TRBJ2-7; 9 bases agree with TRBD1. Trimming cost V 4 bases and J 6 bases; bases outside gene matches: 13. This CDR3 spans 16 amino acids. CDR1 MNHEY and CDR2 SVGAGI come from the germline V gene. This CDR3 is CASSLQGAGVQSEQYF. CDR3 nucleotide sequence: TGTGCCAGCAGTTTACAGGGGGCAGGGGTCCAGAGCGAGCAGTACTTC.

This rearrangement joins TRBV28 to TRBJ2-7; D might be TRBD2 (7 bases). This CDR3 is built from 15 residues. Germline assignment: CDR1 MDHEN and CDR2 SYDVKM. The V end lost 6 bases, the J end lost 4 bases, and 19 bases lay between the germline ends. CDR3 nucleotides: TGTGCCAGCAGCGACCCAGGGGACTATAGTTACGAGCAGTACTTC. This sequence encodes CASSDPGDYSYEQYF.